This T cell receptor beta chain derives from a study of blood T cell repertoires in COVID-19. Study overall: Some COVID-19 samples were acute and others convalescent; all came from the United States, Italy and Spain. In each case, the material was cDNA or gDNA derived from T cells, B-cell-depleted T cells, or PBMCs.

Per the original data handling: For nucleated cells, counts were estimated from reference gene primer amplification. The table came from immunoSEQ multiplex PCR; TCRdb's copy has only in-frame clones and leaves some out. From that table come the V and J calls and clone size; the DNA was used to work out D and trimming. The table has 60,000 to 70,000 clones, 85% seen once. Germline V gene lookup returns CDR1 LNHDA and CDR2 SQIVND (reference sequence). The CDR3 has 14 residues. V dropped 1 base and J dropped 0 bases, with 4 bases sitting between them. J is TRBJ2-4 and V is TRBV19, with D hard to call. Sequencing was done on a sample of peripheral blood. The sequence was obtained from a man aged 80 or over with acute or convalescent COVID-19. The CDR3 DNA reads as TGTGCCAGTAGTATAGGGAGAGCCAAAAACATTCAGTACTTC. Its protein product is CASSIGRAKNIQYF.